This record covers a single T cell receptor beta chain. Its cognate antigen is unknown. Tagging with unique molecular identifiers was a feature of the TCR beta cDNA libraries. The source material, about 0.9 to 10 million T cells, gave rise to 500,000 or so cDNA molecules. TCRdb analysed the PCR reads with MiXCR anew, one entry per CDR3 protein. This sample carries hundreds of thousands of distinct CDR3 sequences, 59% of them seen once, and the ten largest clones take approximately 10%. This specimen comes from a study of post-analysis software for immune sequencing data. About the study: Included among the disease courses, which were recorded for the cohort, were relapsing-remitting, secondary progressive and progressive-relapsing multiple sclerosis.

Study-wide points: F-measure co-clustering was strong for batch-matched samples. Patients had higher frequencies than controls of about five TRBV segments, including TRBV5-6, TRBV5-1 and TRBV20-1. Controls significantly exceeded multiple sclerosis patients in normalized Chao1 diversity.

This CDR3 spans 13 amino acids. Deletions cut 0 bases from V and 12 bases from J, with 14 bases between. Germline V gene data show CDR1 as SQVTM and CDR2 as ANQGSEA. Input material: blood. This TCR came from a girl aged 2-10 years with multiple sclerosis. This chain connects TRBV29-1 to TRBJ1-4; D perhaps matches TRBD1 (6 bases). CDR3 DNA: TGCAGCGTTGAAGAGGGGGGCGTCGGGGAACTGTTTTTT. Translated: CSVEEGGVGELFF.